This T cell receptor (beta chain) was identified during a study of T-cell reconstitution after alpha-beta-depleted transplantation in children. The CDR3 length is 18 residues. Unmatched junction bases numbered 10, after V lost 2 bases and J lost 1 base. Unique molecular identifiers tagged the TCRbeta library. TCRdb reprocessed the PCR reads via MiXCR and lists one record per CDR3 protein. The sample contains about 640,000 distinct CDR3 sequences, 13% of which appear only once. The receptor was isolated from a male patient younger than 18 who had a stem cell transplant for acute myeloid leukemia, so the T cells may come from the graft donor. The chain couples TRBV12-3 or TRBV12-4 to TRBJ2-2; 7 bases are shared with TRBD2. The sample was PBMCs, mostly from graft donor cells, taken 360 days after TCRalphabeta/CD19-depleted stem cell transplant. CDR3 coding DNA: TGTGCCAGCAGTTTACGGTGGCTAGCGGACCTGAACACCGGGGAGCTGTTTTTT. Translated: CASSLRWLADLNTGELFF.